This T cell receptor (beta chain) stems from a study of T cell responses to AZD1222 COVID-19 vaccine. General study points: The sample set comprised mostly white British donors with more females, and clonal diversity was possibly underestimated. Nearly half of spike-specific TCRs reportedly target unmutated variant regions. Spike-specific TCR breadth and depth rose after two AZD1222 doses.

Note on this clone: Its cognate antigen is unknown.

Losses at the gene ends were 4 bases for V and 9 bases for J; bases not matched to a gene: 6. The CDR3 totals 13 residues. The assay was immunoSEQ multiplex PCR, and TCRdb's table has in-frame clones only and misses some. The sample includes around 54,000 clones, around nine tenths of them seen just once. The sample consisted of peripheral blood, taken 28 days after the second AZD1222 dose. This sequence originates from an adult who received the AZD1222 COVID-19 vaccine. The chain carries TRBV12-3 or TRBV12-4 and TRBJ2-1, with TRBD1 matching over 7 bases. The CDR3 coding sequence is TGTGCCAGCAGTTACAGGGGTCAGGGTGAGCAGTTCTTC. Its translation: CASSYRGQGEQFF.